This T cell receptor (beta chain) was retrieved from a study of T cell clones after liver transplantation. Study information: Blood was drawn pre-transplant, before withdrawal, and after full or failed withdrawal.

Regarding the study as a whole: Post-transplant time points were not standardized, so conclusions are preliminary. Donor-reactive sequences fell more than third party-reactive ones, suggesting partial deletion. The donor-reactive repertoire was only partly measurable in a couple of subjects, lacking donor cells.

With 0 bases clipped from V and 2 bases from J, the junction kept 6 bases outside the gene matches. Germline loops: CDR1 KGHSH, CDR2 LQKENI. The CDR3 runs 16 residues. Profiling relied on immunoSEQ multiplex PCR, and the TCRdb table lists in-frame clones only, not all of them. The table lists tens of thousands of clones, about 70% of them singletons. Remarks on this clone: Its antigen remains unknown.

Material: CD4+ T cells from blood, obtained at the 22-month timepoint. The chain combines TRBV18 with TRBJ1-2, with 7 bases aligning to TRBD1. The receptor was derived from a human patient who received a liver transplant. The T cells may come from the graft donor. The CDR3 region is CASSPPGAGGNYGYTF. The DNA for the CDR3 is TGTGCCAGCTCACCACCTGGGGCAGGGGGAAACTATGGCTACACCTTC. Full variable domain (rest looked up from reference TRBV18 and TRBJ1-2): NAGVMQNPRHLVRRRGQEARLRCSPMKGHSHVYWYRQLPEEGLKFMVYLQKENIIDESGMPKERFSAEFPKEGPSILRIQQVVRGDSAAYFCASSPPGAGGNYGYTFGSGTRLTVV.